The sequence of this TCR beta chain was determined in a study of response to subunit inactivated influenza vaccine. CDR3 size: 11 residues. CDR1 and CDR2 (germline): MGHRA, YSYEKL. Trimming cost V 2 bases and J 5 bases, with 2 bases left between them. TCRdb re-analysed the RT-PCR reads in MiXCR, keeping a single row per CDR3 protein. The sample holds some 800,000 distinct CDR3 sequences, about 20% seen once. A remark on this clonotype: Its target is not known.

Whole-study results and caveats: Authors suggested each seasonal flu vaccination may recruit only limited numbers of new T cells.

The starting material was PBMCs from blood, obtained roughly 5 days after vaccination. The sequence came from a man between 50 and 59 years old who received an inactivated influenza vaccine. This chain links TRBV4-1 with TRBJ2-3; D not certain. CDR3 DNA: TGCGCCAGCAGCCAACGAGATACGCAGTATTTT. Encoded protein: CASSQRDTQYF.